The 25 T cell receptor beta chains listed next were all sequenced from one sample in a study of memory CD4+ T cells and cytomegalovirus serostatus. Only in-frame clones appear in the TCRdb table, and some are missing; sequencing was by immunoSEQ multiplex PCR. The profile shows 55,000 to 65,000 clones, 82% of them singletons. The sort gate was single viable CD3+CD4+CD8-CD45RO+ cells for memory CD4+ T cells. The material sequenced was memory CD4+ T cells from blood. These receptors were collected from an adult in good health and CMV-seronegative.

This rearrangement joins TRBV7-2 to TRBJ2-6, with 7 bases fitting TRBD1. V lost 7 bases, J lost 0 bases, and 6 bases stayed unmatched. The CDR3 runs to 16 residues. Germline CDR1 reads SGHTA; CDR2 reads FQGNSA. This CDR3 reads CASNTDRHSGANVLTF. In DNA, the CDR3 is TGTGCCAGCAACACGGACAGGCACTCTGGGGCCAACGTCCTGACTTTC.

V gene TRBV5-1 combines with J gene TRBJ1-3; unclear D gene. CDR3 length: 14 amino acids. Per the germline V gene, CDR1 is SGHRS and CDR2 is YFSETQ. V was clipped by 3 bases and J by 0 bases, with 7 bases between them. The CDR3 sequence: CASSSGSSGNTIYF. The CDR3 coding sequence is TGCGCCAGCAGCTCCGGAAGCTCTGGAAACACCATATATTTT.

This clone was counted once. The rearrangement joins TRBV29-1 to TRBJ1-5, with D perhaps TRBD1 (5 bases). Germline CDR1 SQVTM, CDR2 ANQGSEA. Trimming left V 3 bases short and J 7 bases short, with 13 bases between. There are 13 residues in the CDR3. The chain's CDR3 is CSVEVQGDQPQHF. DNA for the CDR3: TGCAGCGTTGAGGTCCAGGGAGACCAGCCCCAGCATTTT.

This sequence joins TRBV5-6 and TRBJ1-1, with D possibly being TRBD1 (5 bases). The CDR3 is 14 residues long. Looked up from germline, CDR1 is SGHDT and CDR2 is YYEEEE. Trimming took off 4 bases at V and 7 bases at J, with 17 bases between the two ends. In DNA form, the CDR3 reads TGTGCCAGCAGCCTCGGGCCTGGCGGGGGTGAAGCTTTCTTT. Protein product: CASSLGPGGGEAFF. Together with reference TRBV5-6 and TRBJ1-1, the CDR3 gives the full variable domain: DAGVTQSPTHLIKTRGQQVTLRCSPKSGHDTVSWYQQALGQGPQFIFQYYEEEERQRGNFPDRFSGHQFPNYSSELNVNALLLGDSALYLCASSLGPGGGEAFFGQGTRLTVV.

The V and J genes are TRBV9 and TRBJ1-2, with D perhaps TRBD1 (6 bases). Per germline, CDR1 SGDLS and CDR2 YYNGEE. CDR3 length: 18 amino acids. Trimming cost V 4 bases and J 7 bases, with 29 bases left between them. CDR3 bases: TGTGCCAGCAGCTCCCAACAGGGACCGCTCCAGACCGCAAGTGGCTACACCTTC. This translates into CASSSQQGPLQTASGYTF.

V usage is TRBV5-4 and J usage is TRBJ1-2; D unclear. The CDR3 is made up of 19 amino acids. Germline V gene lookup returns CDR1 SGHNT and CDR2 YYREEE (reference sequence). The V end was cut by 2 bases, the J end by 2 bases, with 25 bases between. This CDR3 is CASSLNSLSTYGENYGYTF. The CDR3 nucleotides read TGTGCCAGCAGCTTAAACAGTTTATCGACATATGGGGAGAACTATGGCTACACCTTC.

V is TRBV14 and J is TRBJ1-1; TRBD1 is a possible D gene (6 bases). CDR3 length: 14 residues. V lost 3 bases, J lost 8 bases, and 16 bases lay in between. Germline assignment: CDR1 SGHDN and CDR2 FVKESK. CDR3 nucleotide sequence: TGTGCCAGCAGCCACGCCTTATCGGGGGCAGAAGCTTTCTTT. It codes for CASSHALSGAEAFF. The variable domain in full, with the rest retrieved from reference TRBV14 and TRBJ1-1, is EAGVTQFPSHSVIEKGQTVTLRCDPISGHDNLYWYRRVMGKEIKFLLHFVKESKQDESGMPNNRFLAERTGGTYSTLKVQPAELEDSGVYFCASSHALSGAEAFFGQGTRLTVV.

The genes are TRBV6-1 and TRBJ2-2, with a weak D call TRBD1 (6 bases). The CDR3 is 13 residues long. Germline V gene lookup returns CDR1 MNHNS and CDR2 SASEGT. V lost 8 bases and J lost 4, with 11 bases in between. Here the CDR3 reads CASGGWRTGELFF. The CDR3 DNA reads TGTGCCAGCGGGGGCTGGCGCACCGGGGAGCTGTTTTTT.

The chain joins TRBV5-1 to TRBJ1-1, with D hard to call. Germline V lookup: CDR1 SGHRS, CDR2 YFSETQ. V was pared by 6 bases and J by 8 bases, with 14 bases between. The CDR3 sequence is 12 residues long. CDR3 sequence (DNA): TGCGCCAGCACCATTACCGGAGGCGAAGCTTTCTTT. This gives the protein CASTITGGEAFF.

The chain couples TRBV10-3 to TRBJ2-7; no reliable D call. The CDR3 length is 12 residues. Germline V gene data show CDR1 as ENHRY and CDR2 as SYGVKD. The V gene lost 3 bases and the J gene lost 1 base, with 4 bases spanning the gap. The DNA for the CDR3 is TGTGCCATCAGTGATATTTCCTACGAGCAGTACTTC. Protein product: CAISDISYEQYF.

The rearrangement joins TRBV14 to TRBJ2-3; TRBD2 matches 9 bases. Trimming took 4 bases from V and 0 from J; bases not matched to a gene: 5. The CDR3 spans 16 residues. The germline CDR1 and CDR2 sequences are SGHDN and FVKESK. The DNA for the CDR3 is TGTGCCAGCAGCCGCAGCGGGGGGAATAGCACAGATACGCAGTATTTT. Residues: CASSRSGGNSTDTQYF.

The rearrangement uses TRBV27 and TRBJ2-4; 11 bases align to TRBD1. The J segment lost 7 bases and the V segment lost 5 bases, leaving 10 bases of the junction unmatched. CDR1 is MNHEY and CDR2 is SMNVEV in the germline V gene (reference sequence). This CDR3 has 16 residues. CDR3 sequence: CASSPRTGGAGNIQYF. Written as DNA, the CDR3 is TGTGCCAGCAGTCCCCGGACAGGGGGCGCTGGGAACATTCAGTACTTC.

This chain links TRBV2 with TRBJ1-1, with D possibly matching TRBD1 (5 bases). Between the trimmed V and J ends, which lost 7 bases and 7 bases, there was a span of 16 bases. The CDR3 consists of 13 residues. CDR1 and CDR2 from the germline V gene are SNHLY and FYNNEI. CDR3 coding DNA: TGTGCCAGCAAAAATGGGGGACGGGGTGAAGCTTTCTTT. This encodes CASKNGGRGEAFF.

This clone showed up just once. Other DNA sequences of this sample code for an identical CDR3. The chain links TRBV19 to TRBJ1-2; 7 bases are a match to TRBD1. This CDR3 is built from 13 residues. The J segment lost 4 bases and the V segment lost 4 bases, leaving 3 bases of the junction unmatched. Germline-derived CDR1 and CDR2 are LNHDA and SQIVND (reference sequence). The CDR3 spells CASSTDRTYGYTF. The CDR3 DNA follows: TGTGCCAGTAGTACGGACAGGACCTATGGCTACACCTTC.

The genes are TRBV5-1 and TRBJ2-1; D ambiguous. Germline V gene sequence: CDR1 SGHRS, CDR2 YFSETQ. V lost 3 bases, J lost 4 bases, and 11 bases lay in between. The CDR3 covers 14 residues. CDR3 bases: TGCGCCAGCAGCTGGGAACTACGTTACAATGAGCAGTTCTTC. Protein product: CASSWELRYNEQFF.

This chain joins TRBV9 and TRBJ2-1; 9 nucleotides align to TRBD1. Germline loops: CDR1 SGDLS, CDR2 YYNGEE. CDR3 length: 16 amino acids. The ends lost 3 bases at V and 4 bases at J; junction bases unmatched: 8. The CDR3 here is CASSAQGQGRYNEQFF. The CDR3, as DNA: TGTGCCAGCAGCGCCCAGGGACAGGGTCGTTACAATGAGCAGTTCTTC.

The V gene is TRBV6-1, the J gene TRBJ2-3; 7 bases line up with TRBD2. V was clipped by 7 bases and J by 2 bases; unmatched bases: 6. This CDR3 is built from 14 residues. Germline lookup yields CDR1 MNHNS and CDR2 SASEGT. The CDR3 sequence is CASTGGLNTDTQYF. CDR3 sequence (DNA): TGTGCCAGCACGGGAGGCCTGAACACAGATACGCAGTATTTT.

The CDR3 loop reads CASSAGWTAENSPLHF. The CDR3 bases are TGTGCCAGCAGCGCGGGTTGGACGGCTGAGAATTCACCCCTCCACTTT. The chain joins TRBV9 to TRBJ1-6; unclear D gene. In germline, CDR1 is SGDLS, CDR2 YYNGEE. The CDR3 is 16 residues long. Between the trimmed V and J ends, which lost 3 bases and 7 bases, there was a span of 17 bases.

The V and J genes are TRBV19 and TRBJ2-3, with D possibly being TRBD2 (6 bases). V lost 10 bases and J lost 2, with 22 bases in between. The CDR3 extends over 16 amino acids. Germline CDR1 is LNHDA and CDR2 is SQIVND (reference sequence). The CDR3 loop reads CATSKTSPFYTDTQYF. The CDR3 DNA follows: TGTGCCACTTCAAAGACTAGTCCCTTTTACACAGATACGCAGTATTTT.

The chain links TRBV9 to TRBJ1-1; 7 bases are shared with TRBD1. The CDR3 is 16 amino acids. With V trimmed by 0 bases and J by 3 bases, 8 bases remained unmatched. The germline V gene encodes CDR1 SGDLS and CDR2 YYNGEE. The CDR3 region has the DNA TGTGCCAGCAGCGTAGGGATCGGGACAGTGGACACTGAAGCTTTCTTT. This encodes CASSVGIGTVDTEAFF.

The CDR3 loop is CASSLRGAYTEAFF. The DNA of the CDR3 is TGTGCCAGCAGCTTGCGGGGGGCATACACTGAAGCTTTCTTT. The J gene is TRBJ1-1, the V gene TRBV5-6, with a weak D call TRBD1 (6 bases). The V end was cut by 1 base, the J end by 3 bases, with 10 bases between. The CDR3 is 14 residues long. Germline lookup yields CDR1 SGHDT and CDR2 YYEEEE.

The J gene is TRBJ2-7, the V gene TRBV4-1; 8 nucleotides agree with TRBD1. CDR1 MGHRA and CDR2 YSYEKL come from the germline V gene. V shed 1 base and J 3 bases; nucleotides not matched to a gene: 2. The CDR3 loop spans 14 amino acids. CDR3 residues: CASSQGTGLYEQYF. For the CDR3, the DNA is TGCGCCAGCAGCCAAGGGACAGGGCTCTACGAGCAGTACTTC.

Here the CDR3 reads CASSSGGQGQHTF. CDR3 coding DNA: TGCGCCAGCAGCTCAGGCGGACAGGGCCAACACACCTTC. The J gene is TRBJ1-2, the V gene TRBV5-1, with TRBD1 matching over 8 bases. CDR1 and CDR2 from the germline V gene are SGHRS and YFSETQ. The CDR3 consists of 13 residues. V was clipped by 3 bases and J by 12 bases; unmatched bases: 10. Variable domain in full (rest from reference TRBV5-1 and TRBJ1-2): KAGVTQTPRYLIKTRGQQVTLSCSPISGHRSVSWYQQTPGQGLQFLFEYFSETQRNKGNFPGRFSGRQFSNSRSEMNVSTLELGDSALYLCASSSGGQGQHTFGSGTRLTVV.

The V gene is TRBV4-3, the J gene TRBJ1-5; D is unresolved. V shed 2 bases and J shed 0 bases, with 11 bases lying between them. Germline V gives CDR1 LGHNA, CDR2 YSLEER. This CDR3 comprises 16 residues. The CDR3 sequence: CASSQNVRASNQPQHF. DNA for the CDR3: TGCGCCAGCAGCCAAAATGTTAGGGCTAGCAATCAGCCCCAGCATTTT.

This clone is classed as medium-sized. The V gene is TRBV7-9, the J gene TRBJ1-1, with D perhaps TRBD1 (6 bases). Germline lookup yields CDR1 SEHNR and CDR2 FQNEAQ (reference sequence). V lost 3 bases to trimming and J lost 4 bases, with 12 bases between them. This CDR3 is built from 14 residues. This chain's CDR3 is CASSFEGVGTEAFF. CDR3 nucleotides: TGTGCCAGCAGCTTCGAGGGGGTTGGCACTGAAGCTTTCTTT.